The clone carrying this TCR beta chain appeared many times. These data belong to a study of T cells after yellow fever vaccination. Between the trimmed V and J ends, which lost 5 bases and 6 bases, there was a span of 14 bases. The CDR3 has 14 amino acids. The germline V gene encodes CDR1 MDHEN and CDR2 SYDVKM. TCRdb independently ran MiXCR on the 5' RACE reads; one entry per CDR3 protein. The sample comprises some 150,000 distinct CDR3 sequences, around 6.3% of which are singletons, and more than 0.6% rests with the top ten. This specimen was CD4+ T cells sorted from PBMCs, taken 10 days after the yellow fever booster vaccination. V is TRBV28 and J is TRBJ1-3; D may be TRBD1 (6 bases). The clonotype was recovered from a man aged 25-45 years who received the YFV17D yellow fever vaccine. In DNA form, the CDR3 reads TGTGCCAGCAGTCTTGGACAGTGGGCAAACACCATATATTTT. Amino acids: CASSLGQWANTIYF.